This T cell receptor beta chain was captured in a study of CD8 T cells in ankylosing spondylitis. Study observations and caveats: Significantly higher representation of disease-linked clones was reported for matched ankylosing spondylitis synovial fluid. Within peripheral blood, clones linked to disease were CD8+ and relatively rare. Some of the motif variants had earlier been found in reactive arthritis patients' fluid and blood. A motif of 7 to 9 highly homologous TCR beta variants was seen as apparently characteristic of ankylosing spondylitis blood.

From the 5' RACE reads, TCRdb called clonotypes with MiXCR, one entry per CDR3 protein. This sample has under 120,000 distinct CDR3 sequences; around 24% occur once, and the top ten carry 10% to 15%. The germline gives CDR1 SEHNR, CDR2 FQNEAQ (reference sequence). The CDR3 is 17 residues long. The V gene lost 1 base and the J gene lost 4 bases, with 14 bases spanning the gap. About this clonotype: The target antigen is unknown.

This chain joins TRBV7-9 and TRBJ2-6; possibly TRBD1 for D (6 bases). Sequenced input: synovial fluid, either unsorted or a sorted T cell fraction (not recorded which). The sequence was obtained from a male donor with ankylosing spondylitis. This CDR3 is CASSLVGGYSGANVLTF. For the CDR3, the DNA is TGTGCCAGCAGCTTAGTAGGGGGATACTCCGGGGCCAACGTCCTGACTTTC.